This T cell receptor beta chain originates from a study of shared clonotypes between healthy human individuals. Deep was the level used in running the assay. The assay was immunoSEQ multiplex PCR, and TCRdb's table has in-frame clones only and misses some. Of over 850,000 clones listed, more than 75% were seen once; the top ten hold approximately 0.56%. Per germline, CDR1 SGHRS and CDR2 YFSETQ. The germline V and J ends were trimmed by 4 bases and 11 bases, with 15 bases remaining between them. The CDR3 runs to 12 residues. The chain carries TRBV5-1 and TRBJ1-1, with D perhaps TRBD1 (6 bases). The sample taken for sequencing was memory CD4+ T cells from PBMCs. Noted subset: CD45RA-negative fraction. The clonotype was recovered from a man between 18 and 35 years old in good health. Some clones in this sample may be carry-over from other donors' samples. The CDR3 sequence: CASSNTGLGAFF. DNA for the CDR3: TGCGCCAGCAGCAACACAGGGTTAGGTGCTTTCTTT.